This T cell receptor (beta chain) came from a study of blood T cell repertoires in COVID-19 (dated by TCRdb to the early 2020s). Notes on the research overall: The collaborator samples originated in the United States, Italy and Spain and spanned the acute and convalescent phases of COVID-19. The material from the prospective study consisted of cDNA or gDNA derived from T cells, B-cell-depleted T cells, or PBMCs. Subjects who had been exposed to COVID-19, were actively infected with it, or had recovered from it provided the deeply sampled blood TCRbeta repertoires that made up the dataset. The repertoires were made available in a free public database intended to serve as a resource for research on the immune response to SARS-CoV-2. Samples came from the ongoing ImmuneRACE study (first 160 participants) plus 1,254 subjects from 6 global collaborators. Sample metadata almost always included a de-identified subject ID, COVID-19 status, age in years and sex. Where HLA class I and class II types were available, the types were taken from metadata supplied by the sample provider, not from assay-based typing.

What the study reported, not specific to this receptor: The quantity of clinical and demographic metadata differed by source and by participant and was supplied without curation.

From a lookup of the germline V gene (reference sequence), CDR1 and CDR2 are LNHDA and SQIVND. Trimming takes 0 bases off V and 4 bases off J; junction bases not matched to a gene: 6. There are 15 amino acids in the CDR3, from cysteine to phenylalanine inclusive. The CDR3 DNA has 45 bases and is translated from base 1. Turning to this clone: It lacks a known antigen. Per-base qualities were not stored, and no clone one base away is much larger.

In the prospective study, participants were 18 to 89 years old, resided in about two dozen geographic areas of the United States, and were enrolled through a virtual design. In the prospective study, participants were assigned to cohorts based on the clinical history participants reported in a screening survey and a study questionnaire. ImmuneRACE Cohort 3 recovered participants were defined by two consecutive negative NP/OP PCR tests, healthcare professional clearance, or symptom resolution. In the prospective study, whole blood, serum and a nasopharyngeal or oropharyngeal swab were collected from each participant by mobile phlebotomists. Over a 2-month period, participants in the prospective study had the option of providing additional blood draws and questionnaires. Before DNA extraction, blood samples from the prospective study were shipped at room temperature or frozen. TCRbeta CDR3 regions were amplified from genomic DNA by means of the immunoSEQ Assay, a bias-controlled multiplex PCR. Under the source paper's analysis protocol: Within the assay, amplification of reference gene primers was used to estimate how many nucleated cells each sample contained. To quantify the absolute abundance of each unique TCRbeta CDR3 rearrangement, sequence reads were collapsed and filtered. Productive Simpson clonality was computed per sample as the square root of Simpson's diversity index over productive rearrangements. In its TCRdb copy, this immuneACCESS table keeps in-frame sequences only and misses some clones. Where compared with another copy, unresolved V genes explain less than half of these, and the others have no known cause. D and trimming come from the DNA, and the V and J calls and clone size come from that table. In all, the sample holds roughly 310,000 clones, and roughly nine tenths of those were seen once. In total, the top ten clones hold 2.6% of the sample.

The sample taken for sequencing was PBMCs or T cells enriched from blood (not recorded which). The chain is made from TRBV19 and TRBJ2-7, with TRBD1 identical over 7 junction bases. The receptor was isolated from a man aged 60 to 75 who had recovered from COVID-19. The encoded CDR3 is CASSIDPRGNYEQYF. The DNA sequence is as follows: TGTGCCAGTAGTATAGATCCCAGGGGGAATTACGAGCAGTACTTC.